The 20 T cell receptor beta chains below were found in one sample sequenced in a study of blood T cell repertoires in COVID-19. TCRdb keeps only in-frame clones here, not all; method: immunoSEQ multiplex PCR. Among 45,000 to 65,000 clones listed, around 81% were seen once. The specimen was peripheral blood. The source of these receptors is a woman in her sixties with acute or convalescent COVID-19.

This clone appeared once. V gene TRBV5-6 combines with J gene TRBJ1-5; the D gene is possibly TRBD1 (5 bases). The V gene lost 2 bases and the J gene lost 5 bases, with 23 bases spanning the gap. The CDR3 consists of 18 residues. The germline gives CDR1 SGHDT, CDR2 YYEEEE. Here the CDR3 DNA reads TGTGCCAGCAGCTTTAGAGGAGAAGGGACTACACTCCATCAGCCCCAGCATTTT. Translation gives CASSFRGEGTTLHQPQHF.

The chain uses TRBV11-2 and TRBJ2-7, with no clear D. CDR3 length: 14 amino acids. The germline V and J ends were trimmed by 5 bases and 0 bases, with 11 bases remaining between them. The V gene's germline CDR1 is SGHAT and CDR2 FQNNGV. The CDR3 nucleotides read TGTGCCAGCAGCCCGCTGGGCCTCTCCTACGAGCAGTACTTC. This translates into CASSPLGLSYEQYF.

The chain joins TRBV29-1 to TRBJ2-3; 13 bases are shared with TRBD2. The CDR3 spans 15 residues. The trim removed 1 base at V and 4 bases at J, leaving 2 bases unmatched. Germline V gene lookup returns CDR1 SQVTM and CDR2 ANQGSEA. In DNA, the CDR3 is TGCAGCGTTGAAGGGGGGACTAGCGGGGCAGATACGCAGTATTTT. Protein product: CSVEGGTSGADTQYF.

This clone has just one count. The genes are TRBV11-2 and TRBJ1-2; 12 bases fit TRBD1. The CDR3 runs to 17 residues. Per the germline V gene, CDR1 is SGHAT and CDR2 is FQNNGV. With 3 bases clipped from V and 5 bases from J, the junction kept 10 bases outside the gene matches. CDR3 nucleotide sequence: TGTGCCAGCAGCTTGGCCGGGACAGGGGGCGTTCGGTATGGCTACACCTTC. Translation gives CASSLAGTGGVRYGYTF.

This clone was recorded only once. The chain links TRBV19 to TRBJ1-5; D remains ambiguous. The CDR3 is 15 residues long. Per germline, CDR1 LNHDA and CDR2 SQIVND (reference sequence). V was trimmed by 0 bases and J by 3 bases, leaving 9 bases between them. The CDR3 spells CASSIDWAVNQPQHF. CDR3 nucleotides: TGTGCCAGTAGTATAGATTGGGCAGTCAATCAGCCCCAGCATTTT.

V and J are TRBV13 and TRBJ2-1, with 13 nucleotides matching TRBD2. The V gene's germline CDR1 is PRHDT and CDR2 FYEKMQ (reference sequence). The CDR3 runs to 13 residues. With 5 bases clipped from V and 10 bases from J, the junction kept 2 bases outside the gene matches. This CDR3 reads CASSTGLAGEQFF. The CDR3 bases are TGTGCCAGCAGCACGGGACTAGCGGGAGAGCAGTTCTTC.

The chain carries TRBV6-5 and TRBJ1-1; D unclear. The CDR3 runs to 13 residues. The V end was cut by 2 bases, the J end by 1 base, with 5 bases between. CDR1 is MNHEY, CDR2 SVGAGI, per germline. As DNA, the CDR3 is TGTGCCAGCAGTTACGCAGGGAACACTGAAGCTTTCTTT. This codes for CASSYAGNTEAFF.

The CDR3 is CAISSGDRGYEQYF. As DNA, the CDR3 is TGTGCCATCAGTAGCGGGGACAGGGGGTACGAGCAGTACTTC. The chain couples TRBV10-3 to TRBJ2-7, with 11 bases aligning to TRBD1. CDR3 size: 14 residues. The germline V gene encodes CDR1 ENHRY and CDR2 SYGVKD. V was clipped by 5 bases and J by 4 bases; unmatched bases: 4.

The CDR3 DNA is TGTGCCAGCAGCCCTGGGACAGGGGGGTATCAGCCCCAGCATTTT. This translates into CASSPGTGGYQPQHF. The rearrangement uses TRBV7-2 and TRBJ1-5; 11 bases fit TRBD1. The CDR3 is 15 amino acids. CDR1 and CDR2 (germline): SGHTA, FQGNSA. The trim removed 5 bases at V and 5 bases at J, leaving 5 bases unmatched.

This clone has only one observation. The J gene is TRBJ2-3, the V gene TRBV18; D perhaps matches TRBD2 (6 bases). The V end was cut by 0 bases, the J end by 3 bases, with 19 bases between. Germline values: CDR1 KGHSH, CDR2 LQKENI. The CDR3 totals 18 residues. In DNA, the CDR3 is TGTGCCAGCTCACCACCGCCGTCTAGCGTTCTCGGGACAGATACGCAGTATTTT. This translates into CASSPPPSSVLGTDTQYF.

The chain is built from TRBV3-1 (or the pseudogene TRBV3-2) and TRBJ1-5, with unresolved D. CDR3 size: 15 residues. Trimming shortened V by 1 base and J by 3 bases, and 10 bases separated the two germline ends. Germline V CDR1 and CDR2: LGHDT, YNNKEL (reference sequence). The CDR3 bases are TGTGCCAGCAGCCAAGGCGGGGTTAACAATCAGCCCCAGCATTTT. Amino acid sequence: CASSQGGVNNQPQHF.

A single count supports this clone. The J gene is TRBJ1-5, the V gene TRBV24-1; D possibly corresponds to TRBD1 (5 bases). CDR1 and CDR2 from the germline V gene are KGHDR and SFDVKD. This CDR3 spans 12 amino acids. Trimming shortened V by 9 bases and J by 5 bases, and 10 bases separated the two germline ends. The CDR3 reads CATSIGDQPQHF. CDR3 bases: TGTGCCACCTCCATAGGGGATCAGCCCCAGCATTTT.

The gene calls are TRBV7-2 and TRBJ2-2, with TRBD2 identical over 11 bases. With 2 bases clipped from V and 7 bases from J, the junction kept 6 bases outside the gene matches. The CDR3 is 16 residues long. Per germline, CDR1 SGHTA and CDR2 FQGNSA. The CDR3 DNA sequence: TGTGCCAGCAGCTTATCAACTAGCGGGAGCAGCGGGGAGCTGTTTTTT. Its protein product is CASSLSTSGSSGELFF.

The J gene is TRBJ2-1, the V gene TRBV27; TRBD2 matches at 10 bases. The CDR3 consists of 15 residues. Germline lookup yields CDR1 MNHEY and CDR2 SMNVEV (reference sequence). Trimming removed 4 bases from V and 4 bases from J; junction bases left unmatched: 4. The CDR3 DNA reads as TGTGCCAGCAGTTCACTAGCGGGGCCTTACAATGAGCAGTTCTTC. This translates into CASSSLAGPYNEQFF.

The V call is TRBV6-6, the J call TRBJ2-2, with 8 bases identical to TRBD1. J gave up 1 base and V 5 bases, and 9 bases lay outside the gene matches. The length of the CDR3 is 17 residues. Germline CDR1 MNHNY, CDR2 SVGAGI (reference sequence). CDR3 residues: CASSLGAGGGNTGELFF. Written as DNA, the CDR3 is TGTGCCAGCAGTCTCGGGGCAGGGGGCGGGAACACCGGGGAGCTGTTTTTT.

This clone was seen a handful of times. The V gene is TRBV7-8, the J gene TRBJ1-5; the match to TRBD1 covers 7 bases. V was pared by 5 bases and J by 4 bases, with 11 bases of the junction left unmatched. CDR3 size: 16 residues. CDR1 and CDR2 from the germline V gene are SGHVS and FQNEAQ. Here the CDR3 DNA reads TGTGCCAGCAGCGCCCTCGAGACAGGGCGTAATCAGCCCCAGCATTTT. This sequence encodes CASSALETGRNQPQHF.

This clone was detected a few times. Written as DNA, the CDR3 is TGTGCCAGCAGTTACCCGACAGCCCCAGGCTACACCTTC. This codes for CASSYPTAPGYTF. The chain combines TRBV6-5 with TRBJ1-2, with TRBD1 as a possible D gene (5 bases). The V gene lost 2 bases and the J gene lost 8 bases, with 12 bases spanning the gap. In germline, CDR1 is MNHEY, CDR2 SVGAGI. This CDR3 region has 13 residues.

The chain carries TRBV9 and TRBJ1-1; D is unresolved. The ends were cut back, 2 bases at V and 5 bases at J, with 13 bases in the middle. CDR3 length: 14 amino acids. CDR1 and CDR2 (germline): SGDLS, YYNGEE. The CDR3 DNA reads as TGTGCCAGCAGCGTCCATTATAGCGGTACTGAAGCTTTCTTT. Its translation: CASSVHYSGTEAFF. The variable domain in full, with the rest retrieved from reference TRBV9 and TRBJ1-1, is DSGVTQTPKHLITATGQRVTLRCSPRSGDLSVYWYQQSLDQGLQFLIQYYNGEERAKGNILERFSAQQFPDLHSELNLSSLELGDSALYFCASSVHYSGTEAFFGQGTRLTVV.

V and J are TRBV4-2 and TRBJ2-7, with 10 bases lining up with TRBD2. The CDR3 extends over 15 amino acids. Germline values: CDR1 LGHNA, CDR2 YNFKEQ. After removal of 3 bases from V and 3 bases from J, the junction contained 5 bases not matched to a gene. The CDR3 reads CASSQTGTSVYEQYF. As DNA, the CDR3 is TGTGCCAGCAGCCAGACCGGGACTAGCGTCTACGAGCAGTACTTC.

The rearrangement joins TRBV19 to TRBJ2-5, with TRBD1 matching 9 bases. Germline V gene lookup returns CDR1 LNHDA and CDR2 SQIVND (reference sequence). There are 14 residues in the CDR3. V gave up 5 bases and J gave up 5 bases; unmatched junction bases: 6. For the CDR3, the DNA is TGTGCCAGTAGTCAACGGGACAGGGAGGAGACCCAGTACTTC. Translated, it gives CASSQRDREETQYF.